One and the same sample provided the 10 T cell receptor beta chains below, sequenced in a study of identical twins listed by TCRdb under 2016. Library prep was done by 5' RACE. The sequencing machine was an Illumina HiSeq 2000. Through fastp at Q25 and MiXCR, TCRdb rebuilt clones from the public reads, retaining in-frame beta chains. Every distinct CDR3 protein forms one entry, paired with its most common genes and DNA. The sample table holds 600,000 to 800,000 distinct CDR3 sequences, of which 21% were seen once. The ten largest account for over 4% of the sample. A further study also used this sample, focusing on T cells expressing NK-cell markers.

Sample: PBMCs. The receptors shown here come from a woman aged 18-29 years in good health.

This clonotype was counted between two and nine times. The gene calls are TRBV6-5 and TRBJ1-4; a possible D gene is TRBD1 (5 bases). The CDR3 is 13 residues long. Trimming took 4 bases from V and 11 from J, leaving 14 bases between them. Germline-derived CDR1 and CDR2 are MNHEY and SVGAGI. The CDR3 nucleotides are TGTGCCAGCAGTTCAGAGTCTCGGGGGAAACTGTTTTTT. This translates into CASSSESRGKLFF.

This clonotype was seen a few times. This chain's CDR3 is CASSGTSAANEQFF. CDR3 sequence (DNA): TGTGCCAGCAGTGGGACTAGCGCTGCCAATGAGCAGTTCTTC. The chain recombines TRBV12-3 or TRBV12-4 with TRBJ2-1; 10 positions match TRBD2. The ends lost 5 bases at V and 6 bases at J; junction bases unmatched: 4. The CDR3 loop spans 14 amino acids.

A few counts support this clonotype. The V call is TRBV12-3 or TRBV12-4, the J call TRBJ2-1, with TRBD2 identical over 11 bases. V gave up 8 bases and J gave up 9 bases; unmatched junction bases: 9. This CDR3 has 14 residues. CDR3 sequence: CASSLGTSGLEQFF. Here the CDR3 DNA reads TGTGCCAGCTCCTTGGGGACTAGCGGACTTGAGCAGTTCTTC.

V usage is TRBV19 and J usage is TRBJ2-5; D gene ambiguous. Trimming took 5 bases from V and 7 from J, leaving 17 bases between them. CDR3 length: 14 amino acids. The germline gives CDR1 LNHDA, CDR2 SQIVND (reference sequence). This CDR3 is CASSPVETPWTQYF. The CDR3 DNA reads as TGTGCCAGTAGTCCAGTGGAGACTCCTTGGACCCAGTACTTC.

The J gene is TRBJ1-2, the V gene TRBV29-1, with D uncertain. The CDR3 contains 11 residues. CDR1 and CDR2 (germline): SQVTM, ANQGSEA. V was clipped by 0 bases and J by 7 bases, with 6 bases between them. The CDR3 DNA is TGCAGCGTTGAAGATCCGACTGGCTACACCTTC. This gives the protein CSVEDPTGYTF.

The chain combines TRBV10-3 with TRBJ2-7, with 11 nucleotides matching TRBD2. V was clipped by 9 bases and J by 9 bases; unmatched bases: 22. The CDR3 is 17 amino acids. Germline V lookup: CDR1 ENHRY, CDR2 SYGVKD. The CDR3 here is CAIRGTSGTVPGTGQYF. CDR3 bases: TGTGCCATAAGGGGGACTAGCGGAACCGTTCCTGGTACTGGGCAGTACTTC.

In its sample, this clonotype was seen a few times. In DNA form, the CDR3 reads TGCGCCAGCAGGACCGACTCTTATAATGAAAAACTGTTTTTT. The encoded protein is CASRTDSYNEKLFF. The chain links TRBV5-1 to TRBJ1-4, with D unresolved. Deletions cut 5 bases from V and 4 bases from J, with 12 bases between. The germline V gene encodes CDR1 SGHRS and CDR2 YFSETQ. The CDR3 has 14 residues. The full variable domain, completed using reference TRBV5-1 and TRBJ1-4, is KAGVTQTPRYLIKTRGQQVTLSCSPISGHRSVSWYQQTPGQGLQFLFEYFSETQRNKGNFPGRFSGRQFSNSRSEMNVSTLELGDSALYLCASRTDSYNEKLFFGSGTQLSVL.

This clonotype occurred a few times. The chain employs TRBV15 and TRBJ2-1; D remains unclear. Germline V gene sequence: CDR1 LNHNV, CDR2 YYDKDF (reference sequence). The CDR3 consists of 13 residues. V dropped 3 bases and J dropped 8 bases, with 11 bases sitting between them. The CDR3 DNA reads TGTGCCACCAGCAGTGGGCCATGGGATGAGCAGTTCTTC. Its protein is CATSSGPWDEQFF.

This clonotype has just a few counts. The CDR3 nucleotides read TGTGCCAGCAGCCCCAATTATTTACAGCGGGAGCGGGAGCAGTACTTC. Translating it yields CASSPNYLQREREQYF. The rearrangement uses TRBV6-1 and TRBJ2-7, with TRBD2 matching over 8 bases. CDR1 is MNHNS and CDR2 is SASEGT in the germline V gene. The CDR3 extends over 16 amino acids. The V segment lost 6 bases and the J segment 7 bases; nucleotides outside the gene matches: 17.

In its sample, this clonotype was seen a few times. The rearrangement joins TRBV7-2 to TRBJ2-4, with D tentatively TRBD2 (5 bases). The CDR3 extends over 13 amino acids. Germline V CDR1 and CDR2: SGHTA, FQGNSA. V was clipped by 5 bases and J by 9 bases, with 14 bases between them. The DNA of the CDR3 is TGTGCCAGCAGCAGTTCGATAGCGAGCATTCAGTACTTC. Amino acids: CASSSSIASIQYF. Drawing the rest from reference TRBV7-2 and TRBJ2-4, the complete variable domain is GAGVSQSPSNKVTEKGKDVELRCDPISGHTALYWYRQSLGQGLEFLIYFQGNSAPDKSGLPSDRFSAERTGGSVSTLTIQRTQQEDSAVYLCASSSSIASIQYFGAGTRLSVL.